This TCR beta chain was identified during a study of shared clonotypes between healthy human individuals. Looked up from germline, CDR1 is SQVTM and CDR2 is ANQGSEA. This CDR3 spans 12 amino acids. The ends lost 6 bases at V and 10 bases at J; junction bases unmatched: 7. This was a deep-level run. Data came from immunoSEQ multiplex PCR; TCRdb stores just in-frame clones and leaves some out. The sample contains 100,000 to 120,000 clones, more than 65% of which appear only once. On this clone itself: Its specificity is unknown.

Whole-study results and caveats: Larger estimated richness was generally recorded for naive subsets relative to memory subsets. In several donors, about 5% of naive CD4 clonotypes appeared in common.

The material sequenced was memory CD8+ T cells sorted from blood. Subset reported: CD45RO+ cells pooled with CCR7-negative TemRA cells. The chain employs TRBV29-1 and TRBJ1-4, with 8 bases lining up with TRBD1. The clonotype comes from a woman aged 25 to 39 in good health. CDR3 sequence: CSVGQGHGKLFF. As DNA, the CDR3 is TGCAGCGTCGGACAGGGCCATGGAAAACTGTTTTTT.